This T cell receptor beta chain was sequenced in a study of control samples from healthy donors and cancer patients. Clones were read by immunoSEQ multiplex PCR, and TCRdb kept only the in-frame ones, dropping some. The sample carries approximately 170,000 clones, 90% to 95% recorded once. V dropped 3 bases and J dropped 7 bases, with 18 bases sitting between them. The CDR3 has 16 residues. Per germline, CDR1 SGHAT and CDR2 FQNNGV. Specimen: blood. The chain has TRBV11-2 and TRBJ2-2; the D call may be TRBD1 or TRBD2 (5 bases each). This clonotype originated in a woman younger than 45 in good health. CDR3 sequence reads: CASSFGRAGLSGELFF. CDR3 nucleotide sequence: TGTGCCAGCAGCTTTGGGCGGGCAGGGTTGAGCGGGGAGCTGTTTTTT.